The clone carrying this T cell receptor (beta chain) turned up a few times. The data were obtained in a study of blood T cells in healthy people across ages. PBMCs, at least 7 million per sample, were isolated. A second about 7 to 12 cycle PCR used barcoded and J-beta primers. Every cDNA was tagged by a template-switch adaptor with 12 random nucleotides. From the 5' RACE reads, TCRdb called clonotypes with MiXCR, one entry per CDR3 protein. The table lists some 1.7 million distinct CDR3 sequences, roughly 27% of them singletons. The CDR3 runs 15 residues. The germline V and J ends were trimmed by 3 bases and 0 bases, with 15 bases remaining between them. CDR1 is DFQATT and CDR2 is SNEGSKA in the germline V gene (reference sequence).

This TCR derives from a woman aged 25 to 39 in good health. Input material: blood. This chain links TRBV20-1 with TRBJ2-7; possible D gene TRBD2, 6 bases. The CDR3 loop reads CSASPLAGTSYEQYF. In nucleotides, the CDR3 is TGCAGTGCTAGCCCCCTGGCGGGGACCTCCTACGAGCAGTACTTC.